This T cell receptor beta chain emerged from a study of OX40 agonist ivuxolimab in advanced cancers. Data came from immunoSEQ multiplex PCR; TCRdb stores just in-frame clones and leaves some out. The data contain around 77,000 clones, 78% of them seen just once; the ten biggest clones take up approximately 5%. Trimming took 4 bases from V and 4 from J, leaving 12 bases between them. The CDR3 covers 14 residues. Germline loops: CDR1 SGHNT, CDR2 YYREEE (reference sequence). The chain recombines TRBV5-4 with TRBJ1-3; D perhaps matches TRBD1 (6 bases). The source is an adult with an advanced solid tumor such as melanoma, head and neck, liver or kidney cancer. The specimen comprised CD4+ or CD8+ T cells sorted from blood, sampled in a trial of the OX40 agonist ivuxolimab. CDR3 sequence: CASSRGQKGNTIYF. The CDR3 DNA reads TGTGCCAGCAGCCGGGGACAAAAGGGAAACACCATATATTTT. The whole variable domain, remainder taken from reference TRBV5-4 and TRBJ1-3, is ETGVTQSPTHLIKTRGQQVTLRCSSQSGHNTVSWYQQALGQGPQFIFQYYREEENGRGNFPPRFSGLQFPNYSSELNVNALELDDSALYLCASSRGQKGNTIYFGEGSWLTVV.